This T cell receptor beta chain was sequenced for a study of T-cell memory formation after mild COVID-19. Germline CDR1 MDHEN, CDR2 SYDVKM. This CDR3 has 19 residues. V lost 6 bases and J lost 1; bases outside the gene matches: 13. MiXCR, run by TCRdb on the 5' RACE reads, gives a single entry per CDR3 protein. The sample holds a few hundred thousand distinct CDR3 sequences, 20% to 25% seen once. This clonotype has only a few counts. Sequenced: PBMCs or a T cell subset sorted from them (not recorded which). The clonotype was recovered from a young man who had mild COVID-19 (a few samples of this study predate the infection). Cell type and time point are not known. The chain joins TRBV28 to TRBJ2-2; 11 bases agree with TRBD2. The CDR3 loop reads CASSPAQLAGAVNTGELFF. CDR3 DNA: TGTGCCAGCAGCCCCGCACAACTAGCGGGGGCCGTGAACACCGGGGAGCTGTTTTTT.